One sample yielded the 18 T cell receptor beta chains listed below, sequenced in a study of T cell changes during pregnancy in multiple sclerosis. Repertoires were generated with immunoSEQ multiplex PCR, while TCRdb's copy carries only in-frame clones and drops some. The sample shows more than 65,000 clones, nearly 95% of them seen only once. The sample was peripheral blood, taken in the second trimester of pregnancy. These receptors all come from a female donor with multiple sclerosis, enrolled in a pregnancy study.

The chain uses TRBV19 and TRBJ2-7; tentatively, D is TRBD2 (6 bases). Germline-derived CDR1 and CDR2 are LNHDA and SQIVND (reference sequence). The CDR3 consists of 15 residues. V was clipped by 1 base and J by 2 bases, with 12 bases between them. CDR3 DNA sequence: TGTGCCAGTAGTATAGGCCGGGGGATACCCTACGAGCAGTACTTC. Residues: CASSIGRGIPYEQYF.

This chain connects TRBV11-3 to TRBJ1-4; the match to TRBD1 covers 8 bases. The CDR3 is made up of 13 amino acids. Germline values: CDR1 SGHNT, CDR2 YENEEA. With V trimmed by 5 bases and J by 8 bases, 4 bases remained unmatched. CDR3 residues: CASSTRQGEKLFF. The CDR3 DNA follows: TGTGCCAGCAGCACCCGACAGGGGGAAAAACTGTTTTTT.

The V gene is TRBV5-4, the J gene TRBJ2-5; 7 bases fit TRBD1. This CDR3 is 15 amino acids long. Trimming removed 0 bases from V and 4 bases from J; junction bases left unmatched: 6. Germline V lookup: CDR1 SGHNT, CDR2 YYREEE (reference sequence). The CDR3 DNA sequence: TGTGCCAGCAGCTTGGCGGTGACAGGGAGAGAGACCCAGTACTTC. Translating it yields CASSLAVTGRETQYF.

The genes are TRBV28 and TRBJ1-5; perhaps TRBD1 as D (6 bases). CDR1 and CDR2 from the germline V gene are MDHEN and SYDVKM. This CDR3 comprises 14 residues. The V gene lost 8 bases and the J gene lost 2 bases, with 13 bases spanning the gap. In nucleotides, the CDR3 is TGTGCCAGCCACAGGGCGTGGGGCAATCAGCCCCAGCATTTT. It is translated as CASHRAWGNQPQHF.

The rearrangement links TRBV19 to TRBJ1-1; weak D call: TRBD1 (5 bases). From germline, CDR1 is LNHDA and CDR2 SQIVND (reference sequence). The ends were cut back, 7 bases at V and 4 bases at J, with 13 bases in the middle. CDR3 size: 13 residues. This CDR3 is CASTPGMGTEAFF. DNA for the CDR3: TGTGCCAGTACCCCAGGGATGGGCACTGAAGCTTTCTTT.

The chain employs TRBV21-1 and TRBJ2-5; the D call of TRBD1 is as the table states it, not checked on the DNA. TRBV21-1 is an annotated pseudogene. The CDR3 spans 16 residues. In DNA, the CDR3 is TGTGCCAGCAGATGGGCCAGGGCGAAGAGGAAAGAGACCCAGTACTTC. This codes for CASRWARAKRKETQYF.

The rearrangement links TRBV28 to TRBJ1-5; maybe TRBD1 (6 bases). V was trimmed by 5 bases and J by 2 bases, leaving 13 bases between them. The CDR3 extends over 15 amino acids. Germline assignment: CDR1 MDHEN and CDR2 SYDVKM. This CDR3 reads CASSIRGRGNQPQHF. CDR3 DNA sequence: TGTGCCAGCAGTATCAGGGGCAGGGGCAATCAGCCCCAGCATTTT.

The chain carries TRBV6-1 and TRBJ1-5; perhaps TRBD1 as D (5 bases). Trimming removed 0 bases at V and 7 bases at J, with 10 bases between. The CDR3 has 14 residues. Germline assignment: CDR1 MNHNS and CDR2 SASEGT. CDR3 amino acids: CASSEAPTAQPQHF. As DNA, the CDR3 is TGTGCCAGCAGTGAAGCCCCGACAGCCCAGCCCCAGCATTTT.

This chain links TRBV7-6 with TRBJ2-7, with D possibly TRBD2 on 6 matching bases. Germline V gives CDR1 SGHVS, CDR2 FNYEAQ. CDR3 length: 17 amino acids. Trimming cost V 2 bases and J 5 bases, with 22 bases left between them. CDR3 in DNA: TGTGCCAGCAGCTTAACCTTCGGGGGAGCTTGGGCGAACGAGCAGTACTTC. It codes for CASSLTFGGAWANEQYF.

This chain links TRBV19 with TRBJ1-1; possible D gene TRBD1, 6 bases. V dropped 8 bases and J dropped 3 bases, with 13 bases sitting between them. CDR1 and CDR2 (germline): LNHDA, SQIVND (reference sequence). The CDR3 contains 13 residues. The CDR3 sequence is CASCSQGYTEAFF. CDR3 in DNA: TGTGCCAGTTGTTCTCAGGGGTACACTGAAGCTTTCTTT.

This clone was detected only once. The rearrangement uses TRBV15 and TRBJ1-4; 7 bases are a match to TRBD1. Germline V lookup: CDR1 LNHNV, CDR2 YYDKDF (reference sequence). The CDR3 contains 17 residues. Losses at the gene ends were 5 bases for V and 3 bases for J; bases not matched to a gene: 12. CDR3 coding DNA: TGTGCCACCAGCTCGGGGCAGGGGGGAGTAGCTAATGAAAAACTGTTTTTT. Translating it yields CATSSGQGGVANEKLFF.

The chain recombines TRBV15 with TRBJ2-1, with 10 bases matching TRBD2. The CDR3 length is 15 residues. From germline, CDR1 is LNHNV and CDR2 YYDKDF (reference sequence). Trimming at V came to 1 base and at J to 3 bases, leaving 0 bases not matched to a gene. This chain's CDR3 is CATSRGTSGYNEQFF. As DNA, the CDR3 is TGTGCCACCAGCAGAGGGACTAGCGGCTACAATGAGCAGTTCTTC.

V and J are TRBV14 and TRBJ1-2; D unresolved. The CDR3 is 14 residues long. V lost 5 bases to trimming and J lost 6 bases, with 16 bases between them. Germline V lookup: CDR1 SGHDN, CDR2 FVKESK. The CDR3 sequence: CASSSSRSWDGYTF. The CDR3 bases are TGTGCCAGCAGCTCGAGTAGGAGCTGGGATGGCTACACCTTC.

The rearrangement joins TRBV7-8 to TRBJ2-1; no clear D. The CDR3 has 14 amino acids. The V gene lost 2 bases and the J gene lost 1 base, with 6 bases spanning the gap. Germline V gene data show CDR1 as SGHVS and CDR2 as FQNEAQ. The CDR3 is CASSLLGSYNEQFF. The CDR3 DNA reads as TGTGCCAGCAGCTTACTCGGGTCCTACAATGAGCAGTTCTTC.

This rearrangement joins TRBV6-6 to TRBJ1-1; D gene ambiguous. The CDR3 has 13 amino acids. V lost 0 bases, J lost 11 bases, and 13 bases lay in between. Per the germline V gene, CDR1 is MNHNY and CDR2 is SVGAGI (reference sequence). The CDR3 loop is CASSYSKLPGAFF. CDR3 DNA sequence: TGTGCCAGCAGTTACTCAAAATTACCCGGGGCTTTCTTT.

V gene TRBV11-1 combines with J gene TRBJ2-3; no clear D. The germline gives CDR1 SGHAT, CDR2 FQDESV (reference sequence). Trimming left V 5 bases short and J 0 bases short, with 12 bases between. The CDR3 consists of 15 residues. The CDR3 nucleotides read TGTGCCAGCAGCCGCCCGGCTAGGAGCACAGATACGCAGTATTTT. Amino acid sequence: CASSRPARSTDTQYF.

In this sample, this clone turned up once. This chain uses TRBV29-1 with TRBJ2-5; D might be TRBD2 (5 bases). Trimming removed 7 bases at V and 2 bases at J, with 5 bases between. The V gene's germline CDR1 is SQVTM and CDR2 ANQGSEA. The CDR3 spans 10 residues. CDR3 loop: CSGEQETQYF. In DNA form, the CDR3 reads TGCAGCGGGGAGCAAGAGACCCAGTACTTC.

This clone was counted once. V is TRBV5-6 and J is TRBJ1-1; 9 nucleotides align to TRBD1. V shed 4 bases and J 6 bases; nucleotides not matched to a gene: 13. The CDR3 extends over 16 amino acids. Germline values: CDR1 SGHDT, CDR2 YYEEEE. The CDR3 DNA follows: TGTGCCAGCAGCAAGTTACAGGGGGCTGGGAAATCTGAAGCTTTCTTT. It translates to CASSKLQGAGKSEAFF.